The clone carrying this TCR beta chain was recorded many times. What it binds is not known. This entry comes from a study of response to subunit inactivated influenza vaccine. From the RT-PCR reads, TCRdb called clonotypes with MiXCR, one entry per CDR3 protein. The data show a few hundred thousand distinct CDR3 sequences, with 20% to 25% seen just once and roughly 10% held by the top ten. In germline, CDR1 is LGHNA, CDR2 YSLEER. V dropped 1 base and J dropped 13; count of bases not matched to a gene: 4. The CDR3 consists of 12 residues. Study-wide findings and caveats: The authors put forward the suggestion that each seasonal influenza vaccination may bring in only a limited number of new T cells.

The material was PBMCs from blood, obtained 21 months after vaccination. The V and J genes are TRBV4-3 and TRBJ1-2; the match to TRBD1 covers 9 bases. The TCR sequence derives from a man aged 45 to 75 who received an inactivated influenza vaccine. The CDR3 nucleotides are TGCGCCAGCAGCCAAGTTAACAGGGGGCCCACCTTC. It codes for CASSQVNRGPTF.